A single sample is the source of the 31 T cell receptor beta chains below, sequenced in a study of T cell repertoires in cytomegalovirus infection. Each CDR3 protein gets one entry after TCRdb re-called the reads with MiXCR. The table shows about 76,000 distinct CDR3 sequences, with more than 3% occurring only once. Source material: PBMCs. These receptors all come from a human donor in good health (CMV status not recorded). Some clones in this sample may be carry-over from other donors' samples.

This clonotype was recorded many times. The CDR3 coding sequence is TGTGCCAGCAGCTTCCACTCAGAAATTAGCTCTGGGGCCAACGTCCTGACTTTC. Protein product: CASSFHSEISSGANVLTF. The rearrangement uses TRBV7-2 and TRBJ2-6; D gene ambiguous. V was shortened by 3 bases and J by 0 bases, with 15 bases between the two germline ends. The CDR3 extends over 18 amino acids. Germline CDR1 is SGHTA and CDR2 is FQGNSA.

This clonotype was counted at least ten times. The chain couples TRBV6-5 to TRBJ1-4, with a possible D match to TRBD1 (6 bases). The CDR3 has 14 amino acids. Germline assignment: CDR1 MNHEY and CDR2 SVGAGI. Trimming removed 5 bases from V and 10 bases from J, with 17 bases in between. In nucleotides, the CDR3 is TGTGCCAGCAGTCCCCGGACAGAGGCGACAAAACTGTTTTTT. This sequence encodes CASSPRTEATKLFF.

As regards this clonotype: A much larger clonotype is one base distant, so this may be a read error. The genes are TRBV15 and TRBJ1-6; the D gene is possibly TRBD1 (5 bases). V lost 0 bases to trimming and J lost 15 bases, with 15 bases between them. Germline assignment: CDR1 LNHNV and CDR2 YYDKDF (reference sequence). The CDR3 contains 14 residues. The CDR3 nucleotides are TGTGCCACCAGCAGAGATCGGAGGCGGACACACCTCCACTTT. Translating it yields CATSRDRRRTHLHF.

This clonotype has a count of ten or more. The genes are TRBV20-1 and TRBJ1-1, with D unresolved. Germline V gene sequence: CDR1 DFQATT, CDR2 SNEGSKA (reference sequence). V lost 2 bases, J lost 7 bases, and 11 bases lay in between. The CDR3 runs to 12 residues. CDR3 protein: CSARSRTYEAFF. CDR3 nucleotides: TGCAGTGCTAGATCACGGACTTATGAAGCTTTCTTT.

This clonotype was found many times. V is TRBV29-1 and J is TRBJ2-7, with 7 positions matching TRBD1. V shed 7 bases and J 2 bases; nucleotides not matched to a gene: 11. Germline assignment: CDR1 SQVTM and CDR2 ANQGSEA. The CDR3 consists of 14 residues. The CDR3 loop is CSAGGQGGTYEQYF. The CDR3, as DNA: TGCAGCGCAGGGGGACAAGGAGGTACCTACGAGCAGTACTTC.

In its sample, this clonotype was seen many times. The chain carries TRBV18 and TRBJ1-1; 9 nucleotides line up with TRBD1. J was trimmed by 2 bases and V by 3 bases; bases with no gene match: 4. Germline values: CDR1 KGHSH, CDR2 LQKENI. The CDR3 contains 15 residues. As DNA, the CDR3 is TGTGCCAGCTCACCTTTACAGGGGGCAAACACTGAAGCTTTCTTT. Translating gives CASSPLQGANTEAFF.

This clonotype was seen repeatedly, ten times or more. The chain employs TRBV7-3 and TRBJ2-5; the D is unclear. The CDR3 is made up of 16 amino acids. Trimming took off 1 base at V and 5 bases at J, with 17 bases between the two ends. The germline gives CDR1 SGHTA, CDR2 FQGTGA. This CDR3 reads CASSLRGGRRQETQYF. CDR3 sequence (DNA): TGTGCCAGCAGCTTAAGAGGTGGCAGACGCCAGGAGACCCAGTACTTC.

This clonotype came up many times. The chain employs TRBV7-9 and TRBJ1-4; 10 bases match TRBD1. Trimming at V came to 6 bases and at J to 4 bases, leaving 2 bases not matched to a gene. The germline V gene has CDR1 SEHNR and CDR2 FQNEAQ (reference sequence). The CDR3 is 14 residues long. In DNA, the CDR3 is TGTGCCAGCAGTAGGACAGGGGGTAATGAAAAACTGTTTTTT. Protein sequence: CASSRTGGNEKLFF.

This clonotype showed up many times. This rearrangement joins TRBV12-3 or TRBV12-4 to TRBJ1-4; a weak D match, TRBD1 (6 bases). With 0 bases removed from V and 8 bases from J, the gap between germline ends came to 10 bases. The CDR3 extends over 14 amino acids. CDR3: CASSLAAGVEKLFF. Here the CDR3 DNA reads TGTGCCAGCAGTTTAGCGGCAGGGGTCGAAAAACTGTTTTTT.

The V call is TRBV12-3 or TRBV12-4, the J call TRBJ1-5; D uncertain. The CDR3 loop spans 14 amino acids. V gave up 2 bases and J gave up 0 bases, with 5 bases separating them. In DNA, the CDR3 is TGTGCCAGCAGTTTACGGGATAGCAATCAGCCCCAGCATTTT. The encoded protein is CASSLRDSNQPQHF.

This clonotype was observed many times. The chain is built from TRBV6-6 and TRBJ1-1, with D unclear. From germline, CDR1 is MNHNY and CDR2 SVGAGI (reference sequence). V dropped 8 bases and J dropped 7 bases, with 14 bases sitting between them. This CDR3 region has 12 residues. The CDR3 sequence is CASWWTANEAFF. CDR3 coding DNA: TGTGCCAGCTGGTGGACGGCGAATGAAGCTTTCTTT.

This clonotype occurred many times. V and J are TRBV7-8 and TRBJ1-5; maybe TRBD1 (5 bases). The CDR3 length is 14 residues. The V end was cut by 4 bases, the J end by 7 bases, with 14 bases between. Per the germline V gene, CDR1 is SGHVS and CDR2 is FQNEAQ. CDR3 bases: TGTGCCAGCAGCTATGGGACTGTTAACCAGCCCCAGCATTTT. It yields the protein CASSYGTVNQPQHF.

Ten or more counts support this clonotype. The chain uses TRBV6-2 or TRBV6-3 and TRBJ2-7, with D possibly TRBD1 on 6 matching bases. The V end lost 8 bases, the J end lost 3 bases, and 17 bases lay between the germline ends. There are 14 residues in the CDR3. Germline assignment: CDR1 MNHEY and CDR2 SVGEGT. This CDR3 is CASQIAGVLYEQYF. CDR3 in DNA: TGTGCCAGCCAAATTGCAGGGGTGCTCTACGAGCAGTACTTC.

This clonotype showed up many times. J is TRBJ1-5 and V is TRBV9, with D unresolved. This CDR3 has 13 amino acids. Trimming stripped 7 bases from V and 4 bases from J, with 12 bases between. Per germline, CDR1 SGDLS and CDR2 YYNGEE. The CDR3 here is CASADSRNQPQHF. As DNA, the CDR3 is TGTGCCAGCGCTGACTCAAGAAATCAGCCCCAGCATTTT.

This clonotype has at least ten counts. This chain connects TRBV12-3 or TRBV12-4 to TRBJ1-1; a weak D match, TRBD1 (5 bases). The CDR3 has 15 residues. V dropped 1 base and J dropped 7 bases, with 16 bases sitting between them. The DNA of the CDR3 is TGTGCCAGCAGTTTAGGACACCCTTCTCAGGGTGAAGCTTTCTTT. Protein product: CASSLGHPSQGEAFF.

This clonotype was counted many times. The rearrangement uses TRBV28 and TRBJ2-1, with TRBD2 matching 8 bases. Germline CDR1 is MDHEN and CDR2 is SYDVKM. V shed 6 bases and J 4 bases; nucleotides not matched to a gene: 14. The CDR3 runs to 17 residues. The CDR3 bases are TGTGCCAGCAGCCGAACCCATCGGGGGGGACGGTACAATGAGCAGTTCTTC. It is translated as CASSRTHRGGRYNEQFF.

In this sample, this clonotype turned up many times. V is TRBV28 and J is TRBJ2-1; D is undetermined. Trimming cost V 4 bases and J 10 bases, with 11 bases left between them. CDR3 length: 12 residues. Per germline, CDR1 MDHEN and CDR2 SYDVKM. The CDR3 protein is CASSSGRYEQFF. CDR3 nucleotide sequence: TGTGCCAGCAGTTCCGGTCGGTACGAGCAGTTCTTC.

Ten or more counts support this clonotype. The gene calls are TRBV10-3 and TRBJ2-1; D possibly matches TRBD1 or TRBD2 (5 bases each). The V gene's germline CDR1 is ENHRY and CDR2 SYGVKD. This CDR3 contains 16 residues. Trimming stripped 3 bases from V and 8 bases from J, with 20 bases between. CDR3 protein: CAISDPVTGRADEQFF. As DNA, the CDR3 is TGTGCCATCAGTGACCCAGTAACGGGACGGGCGGATGAGCAGTTCTTC.

This clonotype showed up many times. The rearrangement joins TRBV28 to TRBJ1-1; no firm D call. Trimming left V 4 bases short and J 6 bases short, with 18 bases between. Germline V CDR1 and CDR2: MDHEN, SYDVKM. There are 15 residues in the CDR3. CDR3 sequence reads: CASSSRRITIAEAFF. CDR3 nucleotide sequence: TGTGCCAGCAGTTCACGTCGGATAACTATAGCTGAAGCTTTCTTT.

At least ten counts were recorded for this clonotype. CDR3 region: CASSDWGSGNQPQHF. CDR3 nucleotide sequence: TGTGCCAGCAGTGACTGGGGGAGCGGGAATCAGCCCCAGCATTTT. The chain combines TRBV6-1 with TRBJ1-5; the D gene is possibly TRBD1 (5 bases). The CDR3 totals 15 residues. CDR1 is MNHNS and CDR2 is SASEGT in the germline V gene. With 3 bases removed from V and 4 bases from J, the gap between germline ends came to 13 bases.

This clonotype has more than one count but fewer than ten. This chain joins TRBV27 and TRBJ1-5; no firm D call. The ends were cut back, 2 bases at V and 4 bases at J, with 12 bases in the middle. Germline V CDR1 and CDR2: MNHEY, SMNVEV (reference sequence). The CDR3 contains 15 residues. The CDR3 reads CASSLTVSENQPQHF. CDR3 DNA sequence: TGTGCCAGCAGTTTAACAGTATCCGAAAATCAGCCCCAGCATTTT.

About this clonotype: This may stem from a read error, because a much larger clone lies one nucleotide away. The rearrangement joins TRBV12-3 or TRBV12-4 to TRBJ2-7, with TRBD1 matching 9 bases. The CDR3 sequence is 14 residues long. V shed 7 bases, J shed 2 bases, and the junction held 6 bases outside the gene matches. CDR3 nucleotide sequence: TGTGCCAGCAACATGACAGGGGGAACCTACGAGCAGTACTTC. Residues: CASNMTGGTYEQYF.

This clonotype was picked up many times. The chain uses TRBV6-2 or TRBV6-3 and TRBJ2-7; tentatively, D is TRBD2 (5 bases). V lost 7 bases to trimming and J lost 5 bases, with 18 bases between them. Germline lookup yields CDR1 MNHEY and CDR2 SVGEGT. The CDR3 is 14 amino acids. The CDR3 DNA reads as TGTGCCAGCAACCCCCGTTTCCTCGGGGACGAGCAGTACTTC. Its translation: CASNPRFLGDEQYF.

This clonotype appeared many times. The V and J genes are TRBV7-9 and TRBJ1-2; TRBD1 matches at 9 bases. Germline CDR1 reads SEHNR; CDR2 reads FQNEAQ (reference sequence). The CDR3 is 14 amino acids. J gave up 6 bases and V 4 bases, and 6 bases lay outside the gene matches. The CDR3 bases are TGTGCCAGCAGCTCCGGCGGGACAGGGCATGGCTACACCTTC. This codes for CASSSGGTGHGYTF.

This clonotype came up many times. V usage is TRBV7-9 and J usage is TRBJ2-5, with D possibly being TRBD2 (5 bases). Between the trimmed V and J ends, which lost 5 bases and 4 bases, there was a span of 17 bases. Per the germline V gene, CDR1 is SEHNR and CDR2 is FQNEAQ (reference sequence). This CDR3 has 15 residues. In DNA, the CDR3 is TGTGCCAGCAGCCTAGGGAGAGGCCCTCGAGAGACCCAGTACTTC. Its protein is CASSLGRGPRETQYF.

There are many counts of this clonotype. V is TRBV6-1 and J is TRBJ1-1; the match to TRBD1 covers 10 bases. V lost 6 bases to trimming and J lost 0 bases; unmatched junction nucleotides: 10. Germline loops: CDR1 MNHNS, CDR2 SASEGT. This CDR3 comprises 17 residues. The CDR3 sequence: CASREPGQGILNTEAFF. The DNA for the CDR3 is TGTGCCAGCAGGGAACCGGGACAGGGGATCCTGAACACTGAAGCTTTCTTT.

This clonotype was found many times. This chain uses TRBV28 with TRBJ2-7, with 7 bases identical to TRBD1. Germline loops: CDR1 MDHEN, CDR2 SYDVKM. The CDR3 consists of 14 residues. The V gene end was trimmed by 5 bases and the J gene end by 3 bases; junction bases not matched to a gene: 7. CDR3 loop: CASSPTGQNYEQYF. In DNA, the CDR3 is TGTGCCAGCAGTCCAACGGGACAGAACTACGAGCAGTACTTC.

This clonotype was recorded at least ten times. The chain carries TRBV6-5 and TRBJ1-3, with TRBD1 matching 7 bases. The CDR3 covers 15 residues. V dropped 2 bases and J dropped 0; count of bases not matched to a gene: 1. Per the germline V gene, CDR1 is MNHEY and CDR2 is SVGAGI. The CDR3 sequence: CASSYDRDSGNTIYF. For the CDR3, the DNA is TGTGCCAGCAGTTACGACAGGGACTCTGGAAACACCATATATTTT.

This clonotype appeared many times. The chain links TRBV6-2 or TRBV6-3 to TRBJ2-1; 9 nucleotides line up with TRBD2. The ends lost 0 bases at V and 10 bases at J; junction bases unmatched: 1. The length of the CDR3 is 13 residues. The V gene's germline CDR1 is MNHEY and CDR2 SVGEGT. Here the CDR3 DNA reads TGTGCCAGCAGTTACTCGAGCGGGGGGGAGCAGTTCTTC. This encodes CASSYSSGGEQFF.

This clonotype was observed many times. The genes are TRBV7-2 and TRBJ2-5, with TRBD2 identical over 8 bases. From germline, CDR1 is SGHTA and CDR2 FQGNSA. This CDR3 is built from 15 residues. V gave up 10 bases and J gave up 3 bases; unmatched junction bases: 13. Written as DNA, the CDR3 is TGTGCCATCCTGAAAGCGGGGGAGGTTGAAGAGACCCAGTACTTC. Translating gives CAILKAGEVEETQYF.

This clonotype was recorded at least ten times. CDR3 amino acids: CATWGKNYGYTF. Written as DNA, the CDR3 is TGTGCCACCTGGGGCAAGAACTATGGCTACACCTTC. V usage is TRBV24-1 and J usage is TRBJ1-2; D perhaps matches TRBD1 (5 bases). V lost 9 bases to trimming and J lost 2 bases, with 9 bases between them. The CDR3 contains 12 residues. Germline V gives CDR1 KGHDR, CDR2 SFDVKD.